The 21 T cell receptor beta chains reported below all come from one sample, sequenced in a study of metastatic and nonmetastatic thyroid tumors (dated by TCRdb to the early 2020s). No treatment had been received by any patient before thyroid surgery. Library construction relied on PCR. Sequencing instrument: Illumina HiSeq 4000. TCRdb passed the public sequencing reads through fastp at Q25 and MiXCR, retaining productive beta sequences. For this sample there are 15,000 or so clones; under 30% appear just once. Roughly 13% of the sample goes to the ten largest clones. Sequenced input: adjacent normal tissue. Source of these receptors: a female donor with papillary thyroid cancer or a benign thyroid nodule (not recorded which). Some clones in this sample may be carry-over from other donors' samples.

The CDR3 spells CASGSQDQPQHF. As DNA, the CDR3 is TGTGCCAGCGGATCTCAGGATCAGCCCCAGCATTTT. J is TRBJ1-5 and V is TRBV6-1, with unresolved D. This CDR3 has 12 amino acids. Germline V gene sequence: CDR1 MNHNS, CDR2 SASEGT. With 8 bases removed from V and 5 bases from J, the gap between germline ends came to 10 bases.

The rearrangement joins TRBV2 to TRBJ2-3; no clear D gene. The CDR3 is 13 amino acids. CDR1 and CDR2 (germline): SNHLY, FYNNEI. With 0 bases removed from V and 4 bases from J, the gap between germline ends came to 5 bases. The CDR3 coding sequence is TGTGCCAGCAGTGAAGCGCCCCCAGATACGCAGTATTTT. Residues: CASSEAPPDTQYF. Complete variable domain (other parts from reference TRBV2 and TRBJ2-3): EPEVTQTPSHQVTQMGQEVILRCVPISNHLYFYWYRQILGQKVEFLVSFYNNEISEKSEIFDDQFSVERPDGSNFTLKIRSTKLEDSAMYFCASSEAPPDTQYFGPGTRLTVL.

There are a few counts of this clone. The genes are TRBV6-2 or TRBV6-3 and TRBJ1-5; a weak D match, TRBD1 (6 bases). V lost 1 base and J lost 1, with 8 bases in between. Germline lookup yields CDR1 MNHEY and CDR2 SVGEGT. The CDR3 is 15 residues long. The CDR3, as DNA: TGTGCCAGCAGTTACTTGAGGGGGAGCAATCAGCCCCAGCATTTT. Its translation: CASSYLRGSNQPQHF.

The V and J genes are TRBV7-3 and TRBJ2-1; 13 bases fit TRBD2. Germline CDR1 reads SGHTA; CDR2 reads FQGTGA. Trimming cost V 1 base and J 6 bases; bases outside gene matches: 12. This CDR3 has 19 residues. This chain's CDR3 is CASSLSTRGRLAGGNEQFF. The CDR3 bases are TGTGCCAGCAGCTTAAGTACCCGAGGCCGACTAGCGGGAGGCAATGAGCAGTTCTTC.

The chain carries TRBV12-3 or TRBV12-4 and TRBJ2-4; 8 positions match TRBD1. After removal of 6 bases from V and 7 bases from J, the junction contained 8 bases not matched to a gene. The CDR3 is 14 amino acids. The CDR3 region is CASSQNTGGNIQYF. The CDR3 nucleotides read TGTGCCAGCAGCCAGAATACAGGGGGGAACATTCAGTACTTC.

By share of the sample, this clone is medium-sized. CDR3 sequence: CSARAQTGAGETQYF. The CDR3 bases are TGCAGTGCTAGAGCTCAAACAGGGGCAGGGGAGACCCAGTACTTC. The chain combines TRBV20-1 with TRBJ2-5, with 7 bases lining up with TRBD1. The V gene end was trimmed by 1 base and the J gene end by 5 bases; junction bases not matched to a gene: 10. The CDR3 is 15 residues long. The germline CDR1 and CDR2 sequences are DFQATT and SNEGSKA (reference sequence).

This clone was seen only a few times. This sequence joins TRBV7-9 and TRBJ2-7; a weak D match, TRBD2 (6 bases). This CDR3 is 11 amino acids long. V gave up 6 bases and J gave up 6 bases, with 9 bases separating them. Germline CDR1 reads SEHNR; CDR2 reads FQNEAQ (reference sequence). The CDR3 sequence: CASRGGSEQYF. CDR3 coding DNA: TGTGCCAGCAGGGGGGGAAGCGAGCAGTACTTC. Based on the CDR3 plus reference TRBV7-9 and TRBJ2-7, the full variable domain is DTGVSQNPRHKITKRGQNVTFRCDPISEHNRLYWYRQTLGQGPEFLTYFQNEAQLEKSRLLSDRFSAERPKGSFSTLEIQRTEQGDSAMYLCASRGGSEQYFGPGTRLTVT.

V gene TRBV3-1 combines with J gene TRBJ2-7, with 14 positions matching TRBD2. V gave up 0 bases and J gave up 3 bases; unmatched junction bases: 4. Germline CDR1 reads LGHDT; CDR2 reads YNNKEL (reference sequence). This CDR3 spans 17 amino acids. The CDR3 is CASSQEWGTSGSYEQYF. CDR3 in DNA: TGTGCCAGCAGCCAAGAATGGGGGACTAGCGGGAGCTACGAGCAGTACTTC.

The gene calls are TRBV27 and TRBJ2-5, with D perhaps matching TRBD1 (5 bases). Trimming took 5 bases from V and 4 from J, leaving 14 bases between them. The V gene's germline CDR1 is MNHEY and CDR2 SMNVEV (reference sequence). The CDR3 totals 14 residues. The CDR3 spells CASSLRARAETQYF. The CDR3 DNA sequence: TGTGCCAGCAGTCTCCGAGCCAGGGCAGAGACCCAGTACTTC.

The chain carries TRBV20-1 and TRBJ2-7, with D unclear. Germline V gene data show CDR1 as DFQATT and CDR2 as SNEGSKA (reference sequence). The V end lost 5 bases, the J end lost 0 bases, and 20 bases lay between the germline ends. The CDR3 extends over 16 amino acids. The CDR3 DNA is TGCAGTGCTCGCCCCCGTATGGATTCGTACTCCTACGAGCAGTACTTC. This gives the protein CSARPRMDSYSYEQYF.

In its sample, this clone was seen a few times. V usage is TRBV19 and J usage is TRBJ2-1; 8 bases line up with TRBD2. Germline V gives CDR1 LNHDA, CDR2 SQIVND (reference sequence). V lost 1 base and J lost 9; bases outside the gene matches: 8. There are 15 residues in the CDR3. CDR3 nucleotides: TGTGCCAGTAGTATAGCGGGAGGGATGAGGGGTGAGCAGTTCTTC. Amino acids: CASSIAGGMRGEQFF.

This sequence joins TRBV7-6 and TRBJ1-1, with D perhaps matching TRBD1 (6 bases). The ends were cut back, 6 bases at V and 1 base at J, with 15 bases in the middle. The CDR3 totals 15 residues. CDR1 is SGHVS, CDR2 FNYEAQ, per germline. DNA for the CDR3: TGTGCCAGCAGACGGGACACCTACCCGAACACTGAAGCTTTCTTT. Translated, it gives CASRRDTYPNTEAFF.

The chain joins TRBV27 to TRBJ2-2, with 9 bases lining up with TRBD1. Germline V lookup: CDR1 MNHEY, CDR2 SMNVEV (reference sequence). CDR3 length: 16 amino acids. Trimming cost V 0 bases and J 9 bases; bases outside gene matches: 8. CDR3 coding DNA: TGTGCCAGCAGTTTATCGTTTCCGGACAGGGGCCGGGAGCTGTTTTTT. Residues: CASSLSFPDRGRELFF.

This clone has just a few counts. The CDR3 DNA is TGTGCCAGCAGCTTGACTAGCGGGAGGGCCGAGCAGTACTTC. It translates to CASSLTSGRAEQYF. The chain joins TRBV7-9 to TRBJ2-7, with 14 nucleotides matching TRBD2. Germline CDR1 reads SEHNR; CDR2 reads FQNEAQ (reference sequence). The CDR3 runs 14 residues. The junction had 1 base not matched to a gene; V was cut back by 3 bases and J by 6 bases.

The V and J genes are TRBV6-1 and TRBJ1-1, with 7 positions matching TRBD1. V shed 8 bases, J shed 9 bases, and the junction held 9 bases outside the gene matches. This CDR3 has 12 amino acids. Germline V gives CDR1 MNHNS, CDR2 SASEGT. CDR3 sequence (DNA): TGTGCCAGCCGAGAGACAGGGACCCAAGCTTTCTTT. This gives the protein CASRETGTQAFF.

This clone was detected ten times or more. V gene TRBV6-4 combines with J gene TRBJ2-2, with 7 bases lining up with TRBD2. Germline V gene sequence: CDR1 MRHNA, CDR2 SNTAGT. This CDR3 contains 17 residues. Germline trimming cut 6 bases from V and 1 base from J; bases unmatched to any gene: 11. The CDR3 nucleotides are TGTGCCAGCAGCAGGTCTGGGGAGGGGATGAACACCGGGGAGCTGTTTTTT. Protein: CASSRSGEGMNTGELFF.

This clone qualifies as medium-sized (0.01 to 0.1%). This rearrangement joins TRBV20-1 to TRBJ1-5, with D possibly TRBD1 on 5 matching bases. With 8 bases removed from V and 0 bases from J, the gap between germline ends came to 17 bases. This CDR3 contains 15 residues. Germline CDR1 reads DFQATT; CDR2 reads SNEGSKA (reference sequence). The CDR3 protein is CSCNSGDHSNQPQHF. The DNA for the CDR3 is TGCAGTTGCAATAGTGGGGACCATAGCAATCAGCCCCAGCATTTT.

The table lists this clone with a few counts. J is TRBJ2-7 and V is TRBV20-1, with 7 bases aligning to TRBD1. Trimming cost V 0 bases and J 9 bases; bases outside gene matches: 11. CDR1 and CDR2 (germline): DFQATT, SNEGSKA (reference sequence). CDR3 length: 14 amino acids. The CDR3 DNA follows: TGCAGTGCTAGAGATGAGTATGTAGGGGGCCTGCAGTACTTC. Amino acid sequence: CSARDEYVGGLQYF.

The chain carries TRBV20-1 and TRBJ1-2; 12 bases are shared with TRBD1. Losses at the gene ends were 7 bases for V and 12 bases for J; bases not matched to a gene: 12. Germline assignment: CDR1 DFQATT and CDR2 SNEGSKA (reference sequence). This CDR3 has 13 amino acids. CDR3 sequence: CSGKGDRGLVDTF. In DNA form, the CDR3 reads TGCAGTGGAAAGGGGGACAGGGGGCTGGTAGACACCTTC.

The V gene is TRBV6-1, the J gene TRBJ2-7, with D maybe TRBD2 (5 bases). CDR1 MNHNS and CDR2 SASEGT come from the germline V gene. The ends were cut back, 5 bases at V and 3 bases at J, with 14 bases in the middle. The CDR3 is 14 amino acids. The CDR3 reads CASSPWTGSYEQYF. CDR3 sequence (DNA): TGTGCCAGCAGTCCCTGGACGGGGAGCTACGAGCAGTACTTC.

V usage is TRBV20-1 and J usage is TRBJ2-7; 14 nucleotides line up with TRBD2. J gave up 9 bases and V 6 bases, and 10 bases lay outside the gene matches. This CDR3 contains 14 residues. Germline assignment: CDR1 DFQATT and CDR2 SNEGSKA (reference sequence). CDR3 in amino acids: CSATAGTSGRVQYF. The CDR3 bases are TGCAGTGCCACAGCCGGGACTAGCGGGAGAGTGCAGTACTTC.